This T cell receptor (beta chain) was sequenced for a study of T-cell reconstitution after alpha-beta-depleted transplantation in children. V shed 5 bases and J shed 3 bases, with 11 bases lying between them. This CDR3 spans 14 amino acids. The germline V gene has CDR1 LNHDA and CDR2 SQIVND (reference sequence). This clonotype was observed once. Preparation of the TCRbeta library involved a method that used unique molecular identifiers. TCRdb ran MiXCR on the PCR reads and lists one entry per CDR3 protein. The sample yields approximately 290,000 distinct CDR3 sequences, roughly 10% seen once. The material sequenced was peripheral blood, taken 180 days after TCRalphabeta/CD19-depleted stem cell transplant. The chain combines TRBV19 with TRBJ1-5, with D uncertain. The clonotype was recovered from a male patient between 2 and 10 years old who had a stem cell transplant for chronic granulomatous disease, so the T cells may come from the graft donor. CDR3 in amino acids: CASSGSSLNQPQHF. The CDR3 coding sequence is TGTGCCAGTAGTGGCAGCAGCCTCAATCAGCCCCAGCATTTT.